The 24 T cell receptor beta chains below all came from one sample that was sequenced in a study of T cell repertoires in cytomegalovirus infection. Their cognate antigens are unknown. TCRdb processed the reads anew with MiXCR; each CDR3 protein has one entry. The sample lists approximately 990,000 distinct CDR3 sequences, 25% to 40% occurring once. The sample consisted of cultured CD8+ T cells from PBMCs, taken from culture after CMV antigen stimulation. The receptors here all came from a human donor in good health (CMV status not recorded). Some clones in this sample may be carry-over from other donors' samples.

This clonotype has just a few counts. This chain links TRBV12-3 or TRBV12-4 with TRBJ1-2; D gene unclear. The V end lost 4 bases, the J end lost 4 bases, and 10 bases lay between the germline ends. The CDR3 loop spans 13 amino acids. CDR3 bases: TGTGCCAGCAGTTCCGCCTTGTCCTATGGCTACACCTTC. Translation: CASSSALSYGYTF.

At least ten counts were recorded for this clonotype. The chain joins TRBV14 to TRBJ2-3, with 7 bases lining up with TRBD2. The germline V gene encodes CDR1 SGHDN and CDR2 FVKESK. V lost 4 bases and J lost 7; bases outside the gene matches: 8. The CDR3 is made up of 14 amino acids. The CDR3 DNA sequence: TGTGCCAGCAGCCCCCGGCTAGCGGCAAATACGCAGTATTTT. Encoded protein: CASSPRLAANTQYF.

This clonotype was picked up many times. The chain employs TRBV28 and TRBJ1-5; a possible D gene is TRBD1 (6 bases). This CDR3 has 14 amino acids. Germline lookup yields CDR1 MDHEN and CDR2 SYDVKM. Trimming cost V 6 bases and J 4 bases, with 13 bases left between them. The CDR3 region has the DNA TGTGCCAGCAGCTTCCCAGGGGTTAATCAGCCCCAGCATTTT. The encoded protein is CASSFPGVNQPQHF.

Regarding this clonotype: A read error is possible here, since a much larger clone lies one base away. The gene calls are TRBV5-6 and TRBJ2-1, with D possibly TRBD2 on 6 matching bases. This CDR3 is 13 amino acids long. Germline V gene sequence: CDR1 SGHDT, CDR2 YYEEEE. Trimming stripped 3 bases from V and 7 bases from J, with 11 bases between. The CDR3 nucleotides are TGTGCCAGCAGCTCCCGGGGGTTTAATGAGCAGTTCTTC. It is translated as CASSSRGFNEQFF.

This clonotype was detected only a few times. V is TRBV12-5 and J is TRBJ2-1; D is undetermined. Germline V gene data show CDR1 as LGHNT and CDR2 as FRNRAP. The V gene lost 2 bases and the J gene lost 10 bases, with 9 bases spanning the gap. CDR3 length equals 12 residues. In nucleotides, the CDR3 is TGTGCTAGTGGTTTGCGTGGGTTGGAGCAGTTCTTC. The encoded protein is CASGLRGLEQFF.

This clonotype was seen at least ten times. J is TRBJ2-1 and V is TRBV6-2 or TRBV6-3; D not resolved. Germline V CDR1 and CDR2: MNHEY, SVGEGT. The CDR3 sequence is 14 residues long. V was clipped by 7 bases and J by 3 bases, with 13 bases between them. The DNA for the CDR3 is TGTGCCAGCAAGGCGAAAAAAATCTACAATGAGCAGTTCTTC. Amino acids: CASKAKKIYNEQFF.

This chain links TRBV7-8 with TRBJ1-5; D unclear. The germline V and J ends were trimmed by 1 base and 5 bases, with 9 bases remaining between them. The V gene's germline CDR1 is SGHVS and CDR2 FQNEAQ. The CDR3 is 14 residues long. Written as DNA, the CDR3 is TGTGCCAGCAGCTTAGGGGAGACCCATCAGCCCCAGCATTTT. Translating it yields CASSLGETHQPQHF. Filled out from reference TRBV7-8 and TRBJ1-5, the complete variable domain reads GAGVSQSPRYKVAKRGQDVALRCDPISGHVSLFWYQQALGQGPEFLTYFQNEAQLDKSGLPSDRFFAERPEGSVSTLKIQRTQQEDSAVYLCASSLGETHQPQHFGDGTRLSIL.

A remark on this clonotype: The junction and the germline gene differ at one end; a read error may be behind it. CDR3 DNA sequence: TGTGCCAGCAGTTTATCGGGGGACACACACACAGATACACAGTATTTT. Translation gives CASSLSGDTHTDTQYF. The gene calls are TRBV27 and TRBJ2-3; TRBD1 might be the D (6 bases). This CDR3 is built from 16 residues. Germline loops: CDR1 MNHEY, CDR2 SMNVEV (reference sequence).

J is TRBJ2-1 and V is TRBV20-1, with 11 positions matching TRBD2. The trim removed 6 bases at V and 0 bases at J, leaving 22 bases unmatched. CDR3 length equals 21 residues. Germline V gene sequence: CDR1 DFQATT, CDR2 SNEGSKA (reference sequence). The CDR3 reads CSAQPLAGGRPTYSSYNEQFF. In nucleotides, the CDR3 is TGCAGTGCACAACCGCTAGCGGGGGGTCGTCCGACCTATAGCTCCTACAATGAGCAGTTCTTC.

The J gene is TRBJ2-1, the V gene TRBV4-1; D call uncertain. The CDR3 extends over 15 amino acids. Trimming shortened V by 2 bases and J by 2 bases, and 10 bases separated the two germline ends. Germline V CDR1 and CDR2: MGHRA, YSYEKL. Here the CDR3 DNA reads TGCGCCAGCAGCCAACTTATAAACGCCTACAATGAGCAGTTCTTC. Amino acid sequence: CASSQLINAYNEQFF.

The chain joins TRBV7-9 to TRBJ2-2; the match to TRBD1 covers 9 bases. The V gene's germline CDR1 is SEHNR and CDR2 FQNEAQ (reference sequence). J lost 7 bases, V lost 6 bases, and 9 bases had no gene match. There are 15 residues in the CDR3. CDR3 sequence reads: CASSTERTGDGELFF. CDR3 DNA: TGTGCCAGCAGTACCGAACGGACAGGGGACGGGGAGCTGTTTTTT.

This chain uses TRBV27 with TRBJ2-4, with D tentatively TRBD1 (6 bases). Trimming took 8 bases from V and 8 from J, leaving 16 bases between them. CDR1 is MNHEY and CDR2 is SMNVEV in the germline V gene (reference sequence). The CDR3 contains 13 residues. CDR3 in DNA: TGTGCCAGCGGCCTTCAGGGGATGCACATTCAGTACTTC. It encodes CASGLQGMHIQYF.

This clonotype has a handful of counts. This rearrangement joins TRBV27 to TRBJ2-1, with TRBD2 matching 9 bases. This CDR3 contains 15 residues. Germline lookup yields CDR1 MNHEY and CDR2 SMNVEV (reference sequence). Germline trimming cut 7 bases from V and 8 bases from J; bases unmatched to any gene: 12. The CDR3 loop is CASTSTAGGMDEQFF. The CDR3 nucleotides are TGTGCCAGCACCTCCACAGCGGGGGGTATGGATGAGCAGTTCTTC.

This clonotype was seen a few times. This chain links TRBV7-4 with TRBJ1-1; the match to TRBD1 covers 8 bases. V dropped 5 bases and J dropped 4; count of bases not matched to a gene: 6. The CDR3 extends over 14 amino acids. The germline gives CDR1 SGHVT, CDR2 SQSDAQ. The CDR3 protein is CASSPPQGATEAFF. In nucleotides, the CDR3 is TGTGCCAGCAGCCCGCCTCAGGGGGCCACTGAAGCTTTCTTT.

The chain is built from TRBV12-3 or TRBV12-4 and TRBJ1-1, with D hard to call. Trimming took 2 bases from V and 7 from J, leaving 8 bases between them. The CDR3 is made up of 12 amino acids. As DNA, the CDR3 is TGTGCCAGCAGTTTAACGGTCCTTGAAGCTTTCTTT. Residues: CASSLTVLEAFF.

CDR3 coding DNA: TGTGCCAGCAGCTTATCGGGGGACTACTACGAGCAGTACTTC. Translation gives CASSLSGDYYEQYF. The J gene is TRBJ2-7, the V gene TRBV7-6; TRBD2 agrees at 7 bases. The CDR3 has 14 amino acids. V was pared by 2 bases and J by 3 bases, with 4 bases of the junction left unmatched. Looked up from germline, CDR1 is SGHVS and CDR2 is FNYEAQ. The full variable domain, completed using reference TRBV7-6 and TRBJ2-7, is GAGVSQSPRYKVTKRGQDVALRCDPISGHVSLYWYRQALGQGPEFLTYFNYEAQQDKSGLPNDRFSAERPEGSISTLTIQRTEQRDSAMYRCASSLSGDYYEQYFGPGTRLTVT.

Remarks on this clonotype: This may be a read error: a much more frequent sequence differs by one nucleotide. V gene TRBV12-3 or TRBV12-4 combines with J gene TRBJ1-1; D perhaps matches TRBD1 (5 bases). The CDR3 is made up of 12 amino acids. CDR3 DNA sequence: TGTGTCAGCAGCTTCAGGGCCGGTGAAGCTTTCTTT. Amino acids: CVSSFRAGEAFF.

This clonotype was recorded a few times. The chain recombines TRBV4-1 with TRBJ2-3; 8 bases are a match to TRBD2. The CDR3 runs 17 residues. V lost 0 bases and J lost 9; bases outside the gene matches: 14. Germline V CDR1 and CDR2: MGHRA, YSYEKL. Written as DNA, the CDR3 is TGCGCCAGCAGCCAAGATGACCCCGGGGGGGCCAGTATAACGCAGTATTTT. This sequence encodes CASSQDDPGGASITQYF.

A few counts support this clonotype. The CDR3, as DNA: TGTGCCAGCGCCAGGGGGGCCACCGGGGAGCTGTTTTTT. This encodes CASARGATGELFF. J is TRBJ2-2 and V is TRBV27; the D gene is possibly TRBD1 (7 bases). CDR1 MNHEY and CDR2 SMNVEV come from the germline V gene (reference sequence). CDR3 length: 13 amino acids. V dropped 8 bases and J dropped 4 bases, with 11 bases sitting between them.

This chain uses TRBV29-1 with TRBJ2-1, with TRBD2 matching over 15 bases. The junction had 6 bases not matched to a gene; V was cut back by 7 bases and J by 2 bases. Germline lookup yields CDR1 SQVTM and CDR2 ANQGSEA. The CDR3 is 16 amino acids. The CDR3 nucleotides read TGCAGCGCAATGGGACTAGCGGGGGGCACCTACAATGAGCAGTTCTTC. It codes for CSAMGLAGGTYNEQFF.

This clonotype was detected a few times. V is TRBV7-3 and J is TRBJ2-3; TRBD1 agrees at 7 bases. The CDR3 consists of 15 residues. With 5 bases clipped from V and 4 bases from J, the junction kept 9 bases outside the gene matches. Germline V lookup: CDR1 SGHTA, CDR2 FQGTGA. CDR3 loop: CASSTGVKLSDTQYF. The CDR3 DNA reads as TGTGCCAGCAGCACAGGGGTAAAATTGTCAGATACGCAGTATTTT.

The chain links TRBV6-1 to TRBJ2-1; D uncertain. Trimming cost V 3 bases and J 0 bases, with 9 bases left between them. The CDR3 spans 15 residues. The germline V gene has CDR1 MNHNS and CDR2 SASEGT. The CDR3 is CASSERQFSYNEQFF. As DNA, the CDR3 is TGTGCCAGCAGTGAGCGACAATTCTCCTACAATGAGCAGTTCTTC.

The chain carries TRBV27 and TRBJ2-2; no definite D call. The CDR3 runs 12 residues. V lost 2 bases and J lost 7, with 5 bases in between. Germline CDR1 MNHEY, CDR2 SMNVEV (reference sequence). The CDR3 bases are TGTGCCAGCAGTTTACGTGGCGGGGAGCTGTTTTTT. Translation: CASSLRGGELFF.

This clonotype was picked up a small number of times. The chain combines TRBV6-2 or TRBV6-3 with TRBJ2-5, with 7 bases fitting TRBD1. The CDR3 runs 12 residues. Germline CDR1 is MNHEY and CDR2 is SVGEGT. Trimming took 9 bases from V and 2 from J; bases not matched to a gene: 3. CDR3 loop: CARPGGQETQYF. In DNA, the CDR3 is TGTGCCAGACCAGGGGGACAAGAGACCCAGTACTTC.